A selection of T cell receptor beta chains follows, all from one sample in a study of blood T cell repertoires in COVID-19. TCRdb's copy holds only in-frame clones and misses some; the assay was immunoSEQ multiplex PCR. The data contain over 120,000 clones, roughly four fifths of them singletons. Sequenced material: peripheral blood. The receptor set was obtained from a woman aged 55-69 years with acute or convalescent COVID-19. Both conserved end residues are part of each CDR3. Fields, in order: V gene, J gene, clone size, D gene, CDR3 DNA, CDR3 protein. A D gene is named only where the DNA matches it firmly. Some rows mark clone size as missing; the rest say once, few, many or name a class of expanded clone.

TRBV27,TRBJ1-1,once,TRBD1,TGTGCCAGCAGTCGAGGGGGCCACACTGAAGCTTTCTTT,CASSRGGHTEAFF
TRBV2,TRBJ2-1,NA,TRBD2,TGTGCCAGCAGTGAATTGTCTAGCGGGGGGAGCTCCTACAATGAGCAGTTCTTC,CASSELSSGGSSYNEQFF
TRBV25-1,TRBJ2-3,few,TRBD2,TGTGCCAGGGATCAGCGGGAGGGGCACACAGATACGCAGTATTTT,CARDQREGHTDTQYF
TRBV9,TRBJ2-5,NA,NA,TGTGCCAGCAGCCCACCAGGGTTCCAAGAGACCCAGTACTTC,CASSPPGFQETQYF
TRBV5-1,TRBJ2-7,NA,NA,TGCGCCAGCAGGGACGGTGCAGGGTCCCTCTACGAGCAGTACTTC,CASRDGAGSLYEQYF
TRBV12-3/TRBV12-4,TRBJ2-7,NA,NA,TGTGCCAGCAGAAACTACTACGAGCAGTACTTC,CASRNYYEQYF
TRBV4-3,TRBJ2-2,NA,TRBD2,TGCGCCAGCAGCCAAGAGGACGTGGGACTAGCGACGAACACCGGGGAGCTGTTTTTT,CASSQEDVGLATNTGELFF
TRBV5-6,TRBJ2-7,NA,NA,TGTGCCAGCAGCTCAGGGTTCGGCGAGCAGTACTTC,CASSSGFGEQYF
TRBV2,TRBJ1-2,NA,TRBD1,TGTGCCAGCAGTGAATCGGCAGGGGGTATGGAAGGCTACACCTTC,CASSESAGGMEGYTF
TRBV14,TRBJ1-1,NA,NA,TGTGCCAGCAGTCTCACCGGGAACACTGAAGCTTTCTTT,CASSLTGNTEAFF
TRBV5-1,TRBJ2-3,few,TRBD2,TGCGCCAGCAGCGGCGGGAGAGGTGGAGATACGCAGTATTTT,CASSGGRGGDTQYF
TRBV7-3,TRBJ2-3,many,TRBD2,TGTGCCAGCAGCTATAGCGGGACCACAGATACGCAGTATTTT,CASSYSGTTDTQYF
TRBV6-5,TRBJ1-3,NA,TRBD1,TGTGCCAGCAGTCGACAGGGGGCAAGTGGAAACACCATATATTTT,CASSRQGASGNTIYF
TRBV19,TRBJ2-1,NA,TRBD2,TGTGCCAGTACCCCCGGGAGGGTGGTCAATGAGCAGTTCTTC,CASTPGRVVNEQFF
TRBV30,TRBJ2-5,NA,NA,TGTGCCTGTGGGCGCACGGAGACCCAGTACTTC,CACGRTETQYF
TRBV2,TRBJ1-5,NA,TRBD1,TGTGCCAGCAGTCCCTACGGGACAGTCAATCAGCCCCAGCATTTT,CASSPYGTVNQPQHF
TRBV5-1,TRBJ1-1,NA,NA,TGCGCCAGCAGCTTGGGGTCGGGGAACACTGAAGCTTTCTTT,CASSLGSGNTEAFF
TRBV19,TRBJ1-1,NA,NA,TGTGCCAGTAGTATAGACCGGGACACTGAAGCTTTCTTT,CASSIDRDTEAFF
TRBV5-6,TRBJ2-3,NA,TRBD1,TGTGCCAGCAGCTTACGGACAGGGGGCACAGATACGCAGTATTTT,CASSLRTGGTDTQYF
TRBV9,TRBJ2-1,NA,TRBD2,TGTGCCAGCAGCCCGGGACTAGCGGGAGGCAATGAGCAGTTCTTC,CASSPGLAGGNEQFF